The present T cell receptor beta chain was sequenced within a study of OX40 agonist ivuxolimab in advanced cancers. In terms of the full investigation: Ivuxolimab was an agonistic, fully human IgG2 monoclonal antibody directed against OX40 (CD134), a costimulatory receptor. In the dose-escalation cohort, around 80% of patients were male, and the mean age was 60 years with a range of roughly 20 to 80. The paper describes the monotherapy dose-escalation part (N of about 47 patients) of the phase I trial of ivuxolimab. Partial responses were achieved by three dose-escalation patients, of whom one had hepatocellular carcinoma and two had cutaneous melanoma. Intravenous ivuxolimab was administered to patients every 2 weeks at six dose levels: 0.01, 0.1, 0.3, 1.5, 3 and 10 mg/kg. Among the approximately 54 dose-escalation patients, 19 had hepatocellular carcinoma, roughly 15 melanoma, 9 renal cell carcinoma and 9 head and neck cancer. Patients were allowed to have had prior anti-PD-1, anti-PD-L1 or anti-CTLA-4 therapy, and approximately 41% of the dose-escalation patients had previously received checkpoint inhibitors. The point of sequencing TCRbeta in the periphery was to test whether ivuxolimab changed TCR sequence diversity and drove clonal T-cell expansion.

To sequence the TCRbeta CDR3 region, genomic DNA was isolated from the sorted cells. TCRbeta CDR3 regions were sequenced using the immunoSEQ Assay. TCRdb took this table from immuneACCESS and kept in-frame rearrangements with V and J called. Such tables lack part of the clones; where checked against another copy, unresolved V genes explain under half of the gap, and the rest is unexplained. This sample gives roughly 61,000 clones in total; around 89% of them show up just once. The ten largest clones represent under 2.5% of the sample. Points on this clone: The target of this receptor is not known. One junction end does not reproduce the germline sequence, and a read error may be involved.

What the work shows at the level of the full study, not this receptor alone: Antigen specificity was not determined for the clonally expanded peripheral T cells. Clonal expansion of both CD4+ and CD8+ blood T cells was observed from baseline to week 6 at doses 0.1 to 3.0 mg/kg. Low levels of normalized T-cell clonal expansion were also shown by some nonresponding patients. After ivuxolimab, CD8+ T cells had more expanded clones than CD4+ T cells on average. Partial responders in the 0.1-3.0 mg/kg groups had among the lowest normalized peripheral clonal expansion, especially among CD8+ T cells.

Patients with a history of autoimmune disease or receiving systemic immunosuppression were excluded from the trial. Peripheral blood for TCR sequencing was collected from all dose cohorts at baseline, on cycle 4 day 1, and on cycle 7 day 1. Samples came from an open-label, multicenter, first-in-human phase I dose-escalation trial of ivuxolimab. Adults with locally advanced or metastatic melanoma, renal cell carcinoma, hepatocellular carcinoma or head and neck squamous cell carcinoma were enrolled in the trial. Before TCR sequencing, CD4+ and CD8+ T cells were separately sorted from peripheral blood. The CDR3 goes from the cysteine to the phenylalanine over 15 residues. Solely the CDR3 DNA is kept, with 45 bases framed from the first base. As encoded in the germline V gene (reference sequence), CDR1 is SSHAT while CDR2 is FNYEAQ.

The chain is made from TRBV7-7 and TRBJ2-1, with 9 middle bases fitting TRBD2. The source was CD4+ or CD8+ T cells sorted from blood, collected in a trial of the OX40 agonist ivuxolimab. The TCR originated in an adult with an advanced solid tumor such as melanoma, head and neck, liver or kidney cancer. The nucleotides read TGTGCTAGCAGCTTAGGAAGTGGTAGCGGGGGTGAGCAGTTCTTC. Its product reads: CASSLGSGSGGEQFF.